The 6 T cell receptor beta chains reported below all come from one sample, sequenced in a study of T cells in Graves' hyperthyroidism and ophthalmopathy. Amplified regions were TCR beta CDR3 sequences from RNA transcripts. Using the HTBI primer set, a first-round RT-PCR was run on the TCR CDR3. TCRdb re-analysed the multiplex PCR reads in MiXCR, keeping a single row per CDR3 protein. The sample has approximately 870,000 distinct CDR3 sequences, 38% seen once. Source material: blood. Receptors originate from a man aged 18-30 years with Graves' hyperthyroidism.

V usage is TRBV5-6 and J usage is TRBJ2-5; tentatively, D is TRBD1 (6 bases). This CDR3 is built from 16 residues. The V end was cut by 1 base, the J end by 1 base, with 14 bases between. Germline V lookup: CDR1 SGHDT, CDR2 YYEEEE. Here the CDR3 DNA reads TGTGCCAGCAGCTTGCTACGGGACACCATCCAAGAGACCCAGTACTTC. Amino acid sequence: CASSLLRDTIQETQYF.

Many counts were recorded for this clonotype. The chain has TRBV12-3 or TRBV12-4 and TRBJ2-7; D may be TRBD1 (6 bases). The CDR3 covers 14 residues. The V gene lost 3 bases and the J gene lost 5 bases, with 14 bases spanning the gap. The CDR3 nucleotides are TGTGCCAGCAGTTTGGGGGCATCAGGCGACGAGCAGTACTTC. Protein: CASSLGASGDEQYF.

The sample holds a few counts of this clonotype. Sequence at one end of the junction differs from germline and may be a read error. CDR3 in DNA: TGCGCCAGCAGCCAAGAAGTCACTGAAGCTTTCTTT. As protein: CASSQEVTEAFF. V gene TRBV7-9 combines with J gene TRBJ1-1; D not certain. Germline-derived CDR1 and CDR2 are SEHNR and FQNEAQ (reference sequence). The CDR3 contains 12 residues.

In this sample, this clonotype turned up many times. This chain uses TRBV11-2 with TRBJ1-4, with TRBD1 identical over 10 bases. Germline loops: CDR1 SGHAT, CDR2 FQNNGV. CDR3 length: 15 residues. The trim removed 5 bases at V and 8 bases at J, leaving 8 bases unmatched. The CDR3 DNA follows: TGTGCCAGCAGCCGTCCCGGGACAGGGGTAGAAAAACTGTTTTTT. Its protein product is CASSRPGTGVEKLFF.

This clonotype showed up just once. The rearrangement joins TRBV7-2 to TRBJ2-3, with D possibly being TRBD2 (6 bases). The V and J ends lost 2 bases and 2 bases respectively, with 17 bases between them. The CDR3 length is 17 residues. Germline CDR1 reads SGHTA; CDR2 reads FQGNSA. Here the CDR3 reads CASSLIRESLLTDTQYF. The CDR3 nucleotides read TGTGCCAGCAGCTTAATACGGGAGTCCCTTCTCACAGATACGCAGTATTTT. Supplemented by reference TRBV7-2 and TRBJ2-3, the full variable domain reads GAGVSQSPSNKVTEKGKDVELRCDPISGHTALYWYRQSLGQGLEFLIYFQGNSAPDKSGLPSDRFSAERTGGSVSTLTIQRTQQEDSAVYLCASSLIRESLLTDTQYFGPGTRLTVL.

This clonotype was counted only a few times. The J gene is TRBJ1-2, the V gene TRBV5-4, with 7 bases fitting TRBD1. The CDR3 is made up of 15 amino acids. V shed 0 bases and J 7 bases; nucleotides not matched to a gene: 9. CDR1 and CDR2 (germline): SGHNT, YYREEE (reference sequence). Written as DNA, the CDR3 is TGTGCCAGCAGCTTGGAGCAGGGGGGTAAGAGTGGCTACACCTTC. It specifies CASSLEQGGKSGYTF.